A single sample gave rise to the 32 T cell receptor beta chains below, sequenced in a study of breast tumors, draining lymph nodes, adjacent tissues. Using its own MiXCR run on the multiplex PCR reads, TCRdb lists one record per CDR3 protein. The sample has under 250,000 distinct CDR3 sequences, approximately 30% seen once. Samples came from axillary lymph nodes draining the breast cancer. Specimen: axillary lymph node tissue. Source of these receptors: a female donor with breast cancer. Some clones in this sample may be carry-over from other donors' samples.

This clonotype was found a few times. Here the CDR3 reads CASSSAGQGPYEQYF. As DNA, the CDR3 is TGTGCCAGCAGTTCCGCGGGGCAGGGACCCTACGAGCAGTACTTC. J is TRBJ2-7 and V is TRBV27; a weak D match, TRBD2 (6 bases). Per the germline V gene, CDR1 is MNHEY and CDR2 is SMNVEV (reference sequence). V was shortened by 4 bases and J by 2 bases, with 15 bases between the two germline ends. The CDR3 runs to 15 residues.

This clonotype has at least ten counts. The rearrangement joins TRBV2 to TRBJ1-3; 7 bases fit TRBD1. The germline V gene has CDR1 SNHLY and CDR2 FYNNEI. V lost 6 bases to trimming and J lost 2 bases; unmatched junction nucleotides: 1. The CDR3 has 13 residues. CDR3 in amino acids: CASRQGAGNTIYF. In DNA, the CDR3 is TGTGCCAGCAGGCAGGGGGCTGGAAACACCATATATTTT.

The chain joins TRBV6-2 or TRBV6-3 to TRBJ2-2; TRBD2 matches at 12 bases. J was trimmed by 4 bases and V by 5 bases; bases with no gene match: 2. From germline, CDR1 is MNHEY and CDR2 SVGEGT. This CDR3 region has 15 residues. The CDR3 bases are TGTGCCAGCAGTCTGACTAGCGGGGGCACCGGGGAGCTGTTTTTT. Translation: CASSLTSGGTGELFF.

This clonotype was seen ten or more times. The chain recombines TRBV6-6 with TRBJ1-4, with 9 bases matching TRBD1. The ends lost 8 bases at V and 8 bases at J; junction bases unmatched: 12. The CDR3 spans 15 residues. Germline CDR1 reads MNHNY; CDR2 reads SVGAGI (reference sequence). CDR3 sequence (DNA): TGTGCCAGCGGCCGGAGGACAGGGGAAAGGGAAAAACTGTTTTTT. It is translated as CASGRRTGEREKLFF.

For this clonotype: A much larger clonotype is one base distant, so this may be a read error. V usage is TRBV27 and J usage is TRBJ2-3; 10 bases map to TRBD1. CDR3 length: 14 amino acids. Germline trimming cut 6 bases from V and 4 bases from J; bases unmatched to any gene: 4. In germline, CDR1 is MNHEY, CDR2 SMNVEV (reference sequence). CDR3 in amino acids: CASSRDRGADTQYF. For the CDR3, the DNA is TGTGCCAGCAGCCGGGACAGGGGCGCAGATACGCAGTATTTT.

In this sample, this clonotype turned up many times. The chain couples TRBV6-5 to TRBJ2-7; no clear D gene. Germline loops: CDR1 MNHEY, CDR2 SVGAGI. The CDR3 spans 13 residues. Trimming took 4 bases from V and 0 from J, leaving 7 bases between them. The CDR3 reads CASSSSTSYEQYF. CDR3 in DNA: TGTGCCAGCAGTTCCAGTACCTCCTACGAGCAGTACTTC.

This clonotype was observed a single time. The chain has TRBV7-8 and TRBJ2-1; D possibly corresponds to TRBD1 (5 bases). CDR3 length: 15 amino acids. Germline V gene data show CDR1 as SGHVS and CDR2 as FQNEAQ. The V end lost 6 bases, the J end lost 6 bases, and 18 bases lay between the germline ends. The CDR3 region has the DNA TGTGCCAGCAGTAAAGCGTCAGGGCCCCTCAATGAGCAGTTCTTC. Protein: CASSKASGPLNEQFF.

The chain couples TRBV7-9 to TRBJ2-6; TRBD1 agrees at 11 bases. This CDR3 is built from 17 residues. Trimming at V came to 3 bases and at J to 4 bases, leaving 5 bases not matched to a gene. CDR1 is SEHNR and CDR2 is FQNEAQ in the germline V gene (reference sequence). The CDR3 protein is CASSFGQGALGANVLTF. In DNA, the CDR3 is TGTGCCAGCAGCTTTGGACAGGGGGCGTTAGGGGCCAACGTCCTGACTTTC.

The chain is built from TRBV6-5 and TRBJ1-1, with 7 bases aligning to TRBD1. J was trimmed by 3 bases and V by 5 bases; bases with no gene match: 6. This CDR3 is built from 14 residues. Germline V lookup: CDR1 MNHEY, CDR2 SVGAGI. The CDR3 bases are TGTGCCAGCAGTACAATGACAGGGTACACTGAAGCTTTCTTT. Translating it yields CASSTMTGYTEAFF.

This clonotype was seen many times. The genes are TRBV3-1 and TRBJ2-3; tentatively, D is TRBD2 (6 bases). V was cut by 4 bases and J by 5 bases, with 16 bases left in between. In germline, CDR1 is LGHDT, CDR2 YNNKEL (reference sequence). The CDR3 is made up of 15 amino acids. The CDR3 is CASSPSGVGGDTQYF. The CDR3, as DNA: TGTGCCAGCAGCCCCTCGGGGGTGGGGGGAGATACGCAGTATTTT.

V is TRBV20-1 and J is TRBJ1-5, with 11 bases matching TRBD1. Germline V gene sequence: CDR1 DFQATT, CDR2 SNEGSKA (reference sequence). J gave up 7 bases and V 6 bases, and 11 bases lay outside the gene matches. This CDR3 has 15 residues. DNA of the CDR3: TGCAGTGCCAAGATACAGGGGACAGGGGGACAGCCCCAGCATTTT. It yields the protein CSAKIQGTGGQPQHF.

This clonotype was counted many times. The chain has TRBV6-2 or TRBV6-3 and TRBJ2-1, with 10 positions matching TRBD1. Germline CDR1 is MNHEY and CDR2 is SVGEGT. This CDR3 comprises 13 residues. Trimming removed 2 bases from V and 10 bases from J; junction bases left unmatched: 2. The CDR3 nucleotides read TGTGCCAGCAGTTACGGGACAGGGGTCGAGCAGTTCTTC. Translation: CASSYGTGVEQFF.

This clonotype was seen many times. The CDR3 DNA reads as TGTGCCAGCAGCTTGATCCAGGGTGGGGAGTTCTTC. Protein: CASSLIQGGEFF. This chain connects TRBV7-9 to TRBJ2-1; perhaps TRBD1 as D (5 bases). Germline assignment: CDR1 SEHNR and CDR2 FQNEAQ (reference sequence). CDR3 size: 12 residues. With 3 bases removed from V and 14 bases from J, the gap between germline ends came to 14 bases.

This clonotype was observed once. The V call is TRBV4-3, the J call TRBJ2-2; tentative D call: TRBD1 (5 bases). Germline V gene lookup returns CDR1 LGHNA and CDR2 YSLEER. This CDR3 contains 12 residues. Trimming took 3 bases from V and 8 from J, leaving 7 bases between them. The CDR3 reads CASSQRTGELFF. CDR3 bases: TGCGCCAGCAGCCAGCGGACAGGGGAGCTGTTTTTT.

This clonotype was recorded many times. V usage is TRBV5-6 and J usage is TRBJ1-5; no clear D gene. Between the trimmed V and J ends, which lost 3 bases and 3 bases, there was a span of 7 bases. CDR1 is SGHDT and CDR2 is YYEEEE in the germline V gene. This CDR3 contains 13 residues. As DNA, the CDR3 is TGTGCCAGCAGCTACGGAGCCAATCAGCCCCAGCATTTT. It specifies CASSYGANQPQHF.

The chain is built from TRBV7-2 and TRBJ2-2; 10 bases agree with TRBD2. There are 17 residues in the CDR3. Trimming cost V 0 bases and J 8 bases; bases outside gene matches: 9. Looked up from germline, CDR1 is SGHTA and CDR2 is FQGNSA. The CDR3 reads CASSLAGAGLAPGELFF. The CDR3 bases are TGTGCCAGCAGCTTAGCGGGTGCGGGACTAGCGCCGGGGGAGCTGTTTTTT.

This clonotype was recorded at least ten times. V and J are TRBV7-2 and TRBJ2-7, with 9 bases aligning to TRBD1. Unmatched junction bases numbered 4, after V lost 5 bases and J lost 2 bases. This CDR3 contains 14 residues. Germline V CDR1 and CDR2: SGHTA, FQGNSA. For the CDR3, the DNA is TGTGCCAGCAGCGGGACAGGGCCACCCTACGAGCAGTACTTC. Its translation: CASSGTGPPYEQYF. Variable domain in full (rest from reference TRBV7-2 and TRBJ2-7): GAGVSQSPSNKVTEKGKDVELRCDPISGHTALYWYRQSLGQGLEFLIYFQGNSAPDKSGLPSDRFSAERTGGSVSTLTIQRTQQEDSAVYLCASSGTGPPYEQYFGPGTRLTVT.

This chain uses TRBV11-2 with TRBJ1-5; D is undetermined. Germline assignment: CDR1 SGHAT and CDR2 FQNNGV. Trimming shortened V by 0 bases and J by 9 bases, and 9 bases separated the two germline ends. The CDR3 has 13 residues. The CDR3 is CASSLDLSRPQHF. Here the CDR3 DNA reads TGTGCCAGCAGCTTAGATCTGAGTCGGCCCCAGCATTTT.

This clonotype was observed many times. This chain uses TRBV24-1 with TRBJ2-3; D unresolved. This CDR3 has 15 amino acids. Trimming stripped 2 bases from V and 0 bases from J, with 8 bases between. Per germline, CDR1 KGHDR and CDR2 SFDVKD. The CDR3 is CATSDSGLSTDTQYF. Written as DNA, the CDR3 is TGTGCCACCAGTGATTCCGGCCTTAGCACAGATACGCAGTATTTT.

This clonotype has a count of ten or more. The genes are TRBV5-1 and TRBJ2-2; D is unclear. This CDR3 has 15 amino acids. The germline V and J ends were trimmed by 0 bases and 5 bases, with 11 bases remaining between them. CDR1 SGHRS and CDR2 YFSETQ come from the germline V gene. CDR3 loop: CASSLGAPGTGELFF. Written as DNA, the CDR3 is TGCGCCAGCAGCTTGGGGGCCCCCGGGACCGGGGAGCTGTTTTTT.

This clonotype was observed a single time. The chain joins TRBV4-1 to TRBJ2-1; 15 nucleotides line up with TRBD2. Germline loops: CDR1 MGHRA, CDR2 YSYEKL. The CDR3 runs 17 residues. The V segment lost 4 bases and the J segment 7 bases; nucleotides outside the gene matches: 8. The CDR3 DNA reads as TGCGCCAGCAGCCCGGGGACTAGCGGGAGGAGGGCAAATGAGCAGTTCTTC. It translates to CASSPGTSGRRANEQFF.

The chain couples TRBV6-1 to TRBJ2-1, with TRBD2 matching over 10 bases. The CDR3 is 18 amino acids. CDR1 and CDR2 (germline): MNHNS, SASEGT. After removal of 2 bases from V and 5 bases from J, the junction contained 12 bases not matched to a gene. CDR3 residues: CASSETGRLAGDHNEQFF. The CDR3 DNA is TGTGCCAGCAGTGAAACAGGGAGGCTAGCGGGAGATCACAATGAGCAGTTCTTC.

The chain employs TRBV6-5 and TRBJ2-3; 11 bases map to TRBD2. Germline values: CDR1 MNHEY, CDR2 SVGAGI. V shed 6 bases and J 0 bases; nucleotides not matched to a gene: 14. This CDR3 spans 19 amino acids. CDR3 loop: CASSPTGTSGFTSTDTQYF. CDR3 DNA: TGTGCCAGCAGCCCGACCGGGACTAGCGGATTCACTAGCACAGATACGCAGTATTTT.

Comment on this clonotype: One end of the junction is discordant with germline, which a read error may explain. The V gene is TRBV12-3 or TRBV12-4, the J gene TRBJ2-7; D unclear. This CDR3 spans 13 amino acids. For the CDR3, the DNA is TGTGCCAGCAGTTCAGGTGCAACCTACGTGCAGTACTTC. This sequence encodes CASSSGATYVQYF.

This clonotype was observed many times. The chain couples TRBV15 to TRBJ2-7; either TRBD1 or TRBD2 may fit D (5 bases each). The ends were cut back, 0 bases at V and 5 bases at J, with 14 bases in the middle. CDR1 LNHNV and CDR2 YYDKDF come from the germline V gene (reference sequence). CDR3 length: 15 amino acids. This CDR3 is CATSRDGAIGNEQYF. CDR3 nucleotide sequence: TGTGCCACCAGCAGAGATGGGGCTATCGGGAACGAGCAGTACTTC.

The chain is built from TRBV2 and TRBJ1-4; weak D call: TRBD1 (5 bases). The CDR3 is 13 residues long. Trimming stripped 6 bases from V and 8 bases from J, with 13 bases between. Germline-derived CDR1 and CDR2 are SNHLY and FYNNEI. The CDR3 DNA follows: TGTGCCAGCAGCCGGGACGTAGAGGAAAAACTGTTTTTT. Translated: CASSRDVEEKLFF.

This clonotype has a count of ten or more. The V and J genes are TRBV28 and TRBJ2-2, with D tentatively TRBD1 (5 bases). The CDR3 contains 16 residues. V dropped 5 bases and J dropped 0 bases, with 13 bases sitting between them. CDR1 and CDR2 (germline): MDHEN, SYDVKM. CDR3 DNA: TGTGCCAGCAGTATCCCAATAGGGGCGAACACCGGGGAGCTGTTTTTT. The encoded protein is CASSIPIGANTGELFF. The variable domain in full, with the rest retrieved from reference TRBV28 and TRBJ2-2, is DVKVTQSSRYLVKRTGEKVFLECVQDMDHENMFWYRQDPGLGLRLIYFSYDVKMKEKGDIPEGYSVSREKKERFSLILESASTNQTSMYLCASSIPIGANTGELFFGEGSRLTVL.

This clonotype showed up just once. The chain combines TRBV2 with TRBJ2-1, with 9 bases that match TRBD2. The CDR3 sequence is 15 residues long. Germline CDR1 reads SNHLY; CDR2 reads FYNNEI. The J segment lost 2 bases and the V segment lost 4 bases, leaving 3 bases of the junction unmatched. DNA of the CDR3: TGTGCCAGCAGTGTTAGCGGGAGACCCTACAATGAGCAGTTCTTC. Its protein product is CASSVSGRPYNEQFF.

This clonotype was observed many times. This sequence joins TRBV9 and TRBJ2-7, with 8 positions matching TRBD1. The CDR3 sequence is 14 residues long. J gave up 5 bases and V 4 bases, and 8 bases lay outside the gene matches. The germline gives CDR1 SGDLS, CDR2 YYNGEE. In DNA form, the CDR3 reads TGTGCCAGCAGCCCCAGGACAGGGTACGACGAGCAGTACTTC. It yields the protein CASSPRTGYDEQYF. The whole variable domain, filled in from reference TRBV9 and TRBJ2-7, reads DSGVTQTPKHLITATGQRVTLRCSPRSGDLSVYWYQQSLDQGLQFLIQYYNGEERAKGNILERFSAQQFPDLHSELNLSSLELGDSALYFCASSPRTGYDEQYFGPGTRLTVT.

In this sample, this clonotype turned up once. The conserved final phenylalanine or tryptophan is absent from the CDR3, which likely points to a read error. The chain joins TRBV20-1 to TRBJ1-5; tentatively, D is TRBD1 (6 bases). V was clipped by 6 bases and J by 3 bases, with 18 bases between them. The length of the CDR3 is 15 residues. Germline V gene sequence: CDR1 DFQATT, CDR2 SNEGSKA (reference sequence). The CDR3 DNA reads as TGCAGTGCCACAAAACAAACAGGGTACAATCAGCCCCAGCATGGT. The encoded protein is CSATKQTGYNQPQHG.

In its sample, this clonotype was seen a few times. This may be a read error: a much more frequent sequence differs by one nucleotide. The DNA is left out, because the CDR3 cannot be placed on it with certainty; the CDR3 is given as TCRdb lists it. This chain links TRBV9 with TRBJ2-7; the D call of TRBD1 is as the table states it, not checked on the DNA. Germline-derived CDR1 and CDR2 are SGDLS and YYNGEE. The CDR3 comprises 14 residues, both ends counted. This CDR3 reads CASSVGQGAFEQSF.

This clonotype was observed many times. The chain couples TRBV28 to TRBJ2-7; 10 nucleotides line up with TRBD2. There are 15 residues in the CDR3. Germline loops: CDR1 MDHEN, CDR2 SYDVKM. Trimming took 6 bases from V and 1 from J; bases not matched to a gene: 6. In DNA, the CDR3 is TGTGCCAGCAGCCCACTTAGCGGGGGGTCCTACGAGCAGTACTTC. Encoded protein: CASSPLSGGSYEQYF.